These 6 T cell receptor beta chains share one sample of origin, sequenced in a study of OX40 agonist ivuxolimab in advanced cancers. The assay was immunoSEQ multiplex PCR, and TCRdb's table has in-frame clones only and misses some. Here the sample spans some 50,000 clones, almost 85% being singletons. The sample was CD4+ or CD8+ T cells sorted from blood, taken in a trial of the OX40 agonist ivuxolimab. These receptors were obtained from an adult with an advanced solid tumor such as melanoma, head and neck, liver or kidney cancer.

The chain carries TRBV11-3 and TRBJ2-7, with a tentative D call TRBD2 (5 bases). Trimming stripped 2 bases from V and 8 bases from J, with 10 bases between. From germline, CDR1 is SGHNT and CDR2 YENEEA. The CDR3 extends over 12 amino acids. CDR3 DNA: TGTGCCAGCAGCTTAATACGAGGGCAGCAGTACTTC. The encoded protein is CASSLIRGQQYF.

The V call is TRBV7-2, the J call TRBJ2-5; 9 bases fit TRBD2. The CDR3 runs 15 residues. CDR1 is SGHTA and CDR2 is FQGNSA in the germline V gene. J was trimmed by 2 bases and V by 2 bases; bases with no gene match: 3. CDR3: CASSLMLAGQETQYF. In DNA form, the CDR3 reads TGTGCCAGCAGCTTAATGCTAGCGGGACAAGAGACCCAGTACTTC.

J is TRBJ1-1 and V is TRBV10-3, with D possibly TRBD1 on 5 matching bases. From germline, CDR1 is ENHRY and CDR2 SYGVKD. Trimming took off 6 bases at V and 5 bases at J, with 16 bases between the two ends. The CDR3 consists of 14 residues. The CDR3 spells CAISPPGPGTEAFF. The DNA of the CDR3 is TGTGCCATCAGCCCCCCGGGGCCGGGGACTGAAGCTTTCTTT.

The chain has TRBV9 and TRBJ2-1; 7 bases agree with TRBD1. Trimming cost V 0 bases and J 9 bases; bases outside gene matches: 9. This CDR3 is 15 amino acids long. Germline V lookup: CDR1 SGDLS, CDR2 YYNGEE. CDR3 in amino acids: CASSVGAGGIGEQFF. The DNA for the CDR3 is TGTGCCAGCAGCGTAGGTGCAGGGGGTATAGGTGAGCAGTTCTTC.

The chain uses TRBV6-1 and TRBJ1-2, with D maybe TRBD1 (6 bases). V was cut by 3 bases and J by 8 bases, with 16 bases left in between. Germline-derived CDR1 and CDR2 are MNHNS and SASEGT. The CDR3 runs 14 residues. DNA of the CDR3: TGTGCCAGCAGTGAGCAGGGGCCTTCGGGCGGCTACACCTTC. Translating gives CASSEQGPSGGYTF.

The rearrangement joins TRBV7-9 to TRBJ2-3; D is perhaps TRBD1 (6 bases). CDR1 and CDR2 from the germline V gene are SEHNR and FQNEAQ (reference sequence). The V gene lost 4 bases and the J gene lost 3 bases, with 11 bases spanning the gap. The CDR3 totals 14 residues. In DNA form, the CDR3 reads TGTGCCAGCAGCTCTGGACAGCCGACAGATACGCAGTATTTT. Amino acid sequence: CASSSGQPTDTQYF.